The 5 T cell receptor beta chains listed next were all sequenced from one sample in a study of graft-versus-host responses after intestinal transplantation. Assay: immunoSEQ multiplex PCR; the TCRdb copy retains only in-frame clones and omits some. The profile shows roughly 62,000 clones, under 95% of them singletons. The source was PBMCs, collected 118 days after intestinal transplantation. The receptors shown here come from a human patient who received an intestinal transplant, so some T cells may come from the graft donor.

The V and J genes are TRBV5-1 and TRBJ2-7; 9 nucleotides line up with TRBD1. The CDR3 runs 14 residues. V trimming: 2 bases; J trimming: 4 bases; junction bases outside the gene matches: 4. In germline, CDR1 is SGHRS, CDR2 YFSETQ. CDR3 DNA: TGCGCCAGCAGCTTCAGGGACAGGGTTTACGAGCAGTACTTC. It codes for CASSFRDRVYEQYF.

This chain uses TRBV27 with TRBJ2-7, with D tentatively TRBD1 (5 bases). Trimming left V 4 bases short and J 0 bases short, with 7 bases between. The CDR3 is 13 residues long. Germline V gene lookup returns CDR1 MNHEY and CDR2 SMNVEV (reference sequence). CDR3 in amino acids: CASSWQGSYEQYF. The CDR3 DNA reads as TGTGCCAGCAGTTGGCAGGGCTCCTACGAGCAGTACTTC.

This clone has only one observation. V usage is TRBV6-5 and J usage is TRBJ1-2, with TRBD1 identical over 10 bases. The CDR3 is 14 residues long. V was clipped by 4 bases and J by 2 bases; unmatched bases: 1. Per germline, CDR1 MNHEY and CDR2 SVGAGI. CDR3 bases: TGTGCCAGCAGTTTGGGACAGGGGAACTATGGCTACACCTTC. Encoded protein: CASSLGQGNYGYTF.

The chain carries TRBV10-3 and TRBJ2-1; unclear D gene. With 0 bases removed from V and 9 bases from J, the gap between germline ends came to 6 bases. Germline assignment: CDR1 ENHRY and CDR2 SYGVKD. The CDR3 length is 12 residues. DNA of the CDR3: TGTGCCATCAGTGAGTCGAGTGGTGAGCAGTTCTTC. This gives the protein CAISESSGEQFF.

J is TRBJ2-3 and V is TRBV28, with TRBD1 matching 8 bases. Germline V gene sequence: CDR1 MDHEN, CDR2 SYDVKM. J lost 4 bases, V lost 2 bases, and 5 bases had no gene match. There are 15 residues in the CDR3. CDR3 loop: CASSLRTGPPDTQYF. CDR3 in DNA: TGTGCCAGCAGTTTAAGGACAGGGCCCCCAGATACGCAGTATTTT.